This TCR beta chain emerged from a study of beta chain features in type 1 diabetes. Study-wide findings and caveats: A closer apparent resemblance between naive, central memory and Treg TCRB repertoires was seen in patients than in healthy donors. A pattern of fewer insertions and more deletions at VDJ junctions was seen in type 1 diabetes patients.

The junction had 5 bases not matched to a gene; V was cut back by 2 bases and J by 0 bases. This CDR3 comprises 16 residues. The germline V gene encodes CDR1 SGHNT and CDR2 YYREEE (reference sequence). Using CD45RO/CCR7/CD25/CD127/CD95/CD27, CD4+ naive, central memory, regulatory and stem cell-like memory cells were sorted. Sorted cells reached over 95% purity in every population. This clone appeared a single time. Its cognate antigen is unknown. Of the isolated RNA, all was reverse transcribed, and so the sequenced material was expressed TCRB transcripts. Sequencing was performed with immunoSEQ multiplex PCR; in TCRdb, only in-frame clones are kept and a portion is missing. The top ten clones hold roughly 1.3% of a sample with about 220,000 clones, roughly 10% of them seen once.

The material sequenced was central memory CD4+ T cells from blood. The source of this sequence is a man aged 18 to 30 in good health. This sequence joins TRBV5-4 and TRBJ2-4, with 7 bases matching TRBD1. The CDR3 loop reads CASSFIRQGAKNIQYF. DNA for the CDR3: TGTGCCAGCAGCTTTATCCGACAGGGAGCCAAAAACATTCAGTACTTC.